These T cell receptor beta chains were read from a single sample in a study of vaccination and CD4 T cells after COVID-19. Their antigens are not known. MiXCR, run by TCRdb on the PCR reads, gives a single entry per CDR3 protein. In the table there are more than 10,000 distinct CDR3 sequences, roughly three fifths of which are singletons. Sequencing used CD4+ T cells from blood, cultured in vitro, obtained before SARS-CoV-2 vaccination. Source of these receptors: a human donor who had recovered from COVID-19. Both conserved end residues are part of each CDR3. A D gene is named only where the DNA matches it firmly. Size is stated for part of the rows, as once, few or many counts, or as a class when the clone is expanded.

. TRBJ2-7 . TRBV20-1 CSARDSQGVTSEQYF TGCAGTGCTAGAGATAGTCAGGGTGTAACTTCCGAGCAGTACTTC
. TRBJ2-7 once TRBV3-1 CASSQRDYEQYF TGTGCCAGTAGTCAGAGAGACTACGAGCAGTACTTC
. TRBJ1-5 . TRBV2 CASMGTDQPQHF TGTGCCAGCATGGGCACCGATCAGCCCCAGCATTTT
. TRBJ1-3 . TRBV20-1 CSAKGGGTTSGNTIYF TGCAGTGCTAAGGGGGGCGGGACGACCTCTGGAAACACCATATATTTT
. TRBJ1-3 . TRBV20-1 CSALAGESGNTIYF TGCAGTGCCCTGGCAGGGGAGTCTGGAAACACCATATATTTT
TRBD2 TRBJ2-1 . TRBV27 CASSASSGVMSGEQFF TGTGCCAGCAGCGCCTCTAGCGGGGTGATGTCGGGTGAGCAGTTCTTC
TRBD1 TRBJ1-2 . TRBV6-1 CASREDGGTAYGYTF TGTGCCAGCAGGGAGGACGGCGGGACAGCCTATGGCTACACCTTC
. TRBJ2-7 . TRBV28 CASSGRDKHSYEQYF TGTGCCAGCAGCGGACGGGACAAGCACTCCTACGAGCAGTACTTC
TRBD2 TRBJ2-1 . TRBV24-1 CATSDPSGRSYNEQFF TGTGCCACCAGTGATCCAAGCGGGAGGAGTTACAATGAGCAGTTCTTC
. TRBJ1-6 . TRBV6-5 CASSYSYEALSSPLHF TGTGCCAGCAGTTACTCGTATGAGGCCCTTAGTTCACCCCTCCACTTT
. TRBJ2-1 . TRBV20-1 CSTGMTAGGHNEQFF TGCAGTACTGGGATGACCGCCGGGGGCCACAATGAGCAGTTCTTC
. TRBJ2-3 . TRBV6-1 CASSEAGGGPADTQYF TGTGCCAGCAGTGAAGCGGGGGGGGGCCCCGCAGATACGCAGTATTTT
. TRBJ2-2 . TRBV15 CATSRGAFTGELFF TGTGCCACCAGCAGGGGGGCCTTTACCGGGGAGCTGTTTTTT
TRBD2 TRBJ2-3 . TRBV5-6 CASRLAGTDTQYF TGTGCCAGCCGACTAGCGGGCACAGATACGCAGTATTTT
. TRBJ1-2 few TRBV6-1 CASRTAKATNYGYTF TGTGCCAGCCGTACTGCCAAGGCCACGAACTATGGCTACACCTTC
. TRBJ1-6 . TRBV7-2 CASSFYRDGSPLHF TGTGCCAGCAGCTTTTACAGGGATGGTTCACCCCTCCACTTT
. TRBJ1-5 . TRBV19 CASSMMGNQPQHF TGTGCCAGTAGTATGATGGGTAATCAGCCCCAGCATTTT
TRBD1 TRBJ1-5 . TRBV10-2 CASSPGQGQIRNQPQHF TGCGCCAGCAGCCCGGGACAGGGGCAGATAAGGAATCAGCCCCAGCATTTT
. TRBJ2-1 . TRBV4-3 CASSQEGEQFF TGCGCCAGCAGCCAAGAGGGGGAGCAGTTCTTC
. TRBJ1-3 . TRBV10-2 CASSGRRGNTIYF TGCGCCAGCAGTGGACGGCGGGGAAACACCATATATTTT
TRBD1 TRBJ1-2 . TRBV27 CASTPAGQGAGYTF TGTGCCAGCACCCCCGCGGGACAGGGGGCTGGCTACACCTTC
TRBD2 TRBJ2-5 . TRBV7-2 CASSRNIAGAQETQYF TGTGCCAGCAGCCGTAATATAGCGGGGGCCCAAGAGACCCAGTACTTC
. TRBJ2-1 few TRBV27 CASSPRGRRQFF TGTGCCAGCAGTCCCAGGGGCAGGCGGCAGTTCTTC
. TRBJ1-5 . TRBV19 CASSPNLQFSNQPQHF TGTGCCAGTAGTCCAAACTTACAGTTTAGCAATCAGCCCCAGCATTTT
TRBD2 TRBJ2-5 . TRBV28 CASKPPGLAGGETQYF TGTGCCAGCAAACCCCCGGGACTAGCGGGAGGAGAGACCCAGTACTTC
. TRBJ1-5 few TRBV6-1 CASSEQGYQPQHF TGTGCCAGCAGTGAACAGGGCTATCAGCCCCAGCATTTT
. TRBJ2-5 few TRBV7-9 CASSSVPGYKETQYF TGTGCCAGCAGCTCCGTCCCGGGATATAAGGAGACCCAGTACTTC
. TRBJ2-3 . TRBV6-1 CASSVSLYTDTQYF TGTGCCAGCAGCGTCTCTCTATACACAGATACGCAGTATTTT
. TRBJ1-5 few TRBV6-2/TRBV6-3 CASSYPNPAGNQPQHF TGTGCCAGCAGTTACCCAAATCCTGCGGGGAATCAGCCCCAGCATTTT
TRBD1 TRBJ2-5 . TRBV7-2 CASSPRRQGSGETQYF TGTGCCAGCAGCCCGCGGAGACAGGGATCAGGGGAGACCCAGTACTTC
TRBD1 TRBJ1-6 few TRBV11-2 CASSVTRDRASPLHF TGTGCCAGCAGCGTCACCCGGGACAGGGCTTCACCCCTCCACTTT
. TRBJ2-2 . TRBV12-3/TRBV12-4 CASSLFTYTGELFF TGTGCCAGCAGTTTGTTTACCTACACCGGGGAGCTGTTTTTT